One and the same sample provided the 7 T cell receptor beta chains below, sequenced in a study of Ad26.COV2.S vaccination and SARS-CoV-2 variants. Stated treatment: some 20 received Ad26.COV2.S at low or high dose, single or two shots; about five received placebo; per-sample allocation not given. Material that was analyzed had been drawn on day 63 after the first vaccine or placebo injection. Method: immunoSEQ multiplex PCR; TCRdb's copy keeps in-frame clones and lacks some. The sample lists roughly 320,000 clones, around 90% occurring once. The sample here was peripheral blood, taken in a trial of Ad26.COV2.S vaccine versus placebo. These TCRs come from a person aged 18-65 years who received the Ad26.COV2.S COVID-19 vaccine or a placebo.

In DNA form, the CDR3 reads TGTGCCAGCAGTGAATCATTGGTACAGCCCCAGCATTTT. It codes for CASSESLVQPQHF. The chain combines TRBV25-1 with TRBJ1-5; D not resolved. Germline V gene sequence: CDR1 MGHDK, CDR2 SYGVNS. This CDR3 is built from 13 residues. The V end lost 1 base, the J end lost 7 bases, and 8 bases lay between the germline ends. The full variable domain, completed using reference TRBV25-1 and TRBJ1-5, is EADIYQTPRYLVIGTGKKITLECSQTMGHDKMYWYQQDPGMELHLIHYSYGVNSTEKGDLSSESTVSRIRTEHFPLTLESARPSHTSQYLCASSESLVQPQHFGDGTRLSIL.

The rearrangement uses TRBV6-6 and TRBJ2-7; D may be TRBD1 (6 bases). The CDR3 is made up of 15 amino acids. V gave up 6 bases and J gave up 0 bases, with 15 bases separating them. Germline loops: CDR1 MNHNY, CDR2 SVGAGI (reference sequence). CDR3 in amino acids: CASSAQGFYSYEQYF. The CDR3 DNA sequence: TGTGCCAGCAGCGCGCAGGGGTTCTACTCCTACGAGCAGTACTTC.

In this sample, this clone turned up a few times. The chain links TRBV7-3 to TRBJ2-2, with unresolved D. V lost 0 bases and J 5 bases, leaving 10 bases between the germline ends. This CDR3 has 15 amino acids. CDR1 is SGHTA, CDR2 FQGTGA, per germline. In DNA, the CDR3 is TGTGCCAGCAGCTTAACTCGCAGTGGGACCGGGGAGCTGTTTTTT. It yields the protein CASSLTRSGTGELFF.

Turning to this clone: The junction and the germline gene differ at one end; a read error may be behind it. The chain carries TRBV7-3 and TRBJ1-6; possible D gene TRBD1, 5 bases. Per germline, CDR1 SGHTA and CDR2 FQGTGA. The CDR3 has 14 residues. The DNA of the CDR3 is TGTGCCAGCAGCATAACAGGAATCGGGTCACCCCTCCACTTT. Amino acids: CASSITGIGSPLHF.

This clone was seen just once. The chain has TRBV5-1 and TRBJ2-2; the D gene is possibly TRBD1 (6 bases). The CDR3 totals 18 residues. Germline CDR1 reads SGHRS; CDR2 reads YFSETQ. Deletions cut 2 bases from V and 0 bases from J, with 17 bases between. This CDR3 reads CASSFRAGQSANTGELFF. The CDR3 DNA reads as TGCGCCAGCAGCTTCCGAGCTGGACAGTCGGCGAACACCGGGGAGCTGTTTTTT.

This clone has a count of ten or more. The chain is built from TRBV5-4 and TRBJ2-5; D may be TRBD1 (5 bases). There are 15 residues in the CDR3. Trimming shortened V by 4 bases and J by 3 bases, and 16 bases separated the two germline ends. CDR1 is SGHNT, CDR2 YYREEE, per germline (reference sequence). Here the CDR3 reads CASSPGWTGKETQYF. The CDR3 bases are TGTGCCAGCAGCCCAGGGTGGACGGGCAAAGAGACCCAGTACTTC.

This sequence joins TRBV11-2 and TRBJ2-1; weak D call: TRBD1 (5 bases). With 7 bases removed from V and 4 bases from J, the gap between germline ends came to 11 bases. The germline CDR1 and CDR2 sequences are SGHAT and FQNNGV. CDR3 length equals 13 residues. The CDR3 coding sequence is TGTGCCAGCAATAGGGGCGCTTACAATGAGCAGTTCTTC. Translating gives CASNRGAYNEQFF.